This note documents a single T cell receptor beta chain sequence. Its specific antigen is unknown. There are no base qualities to consult, and no much larger clone falls within one base. The same CDR3 is also encoded by other DNA sequences in this sample. The cohort was made up of several hundred healthy bone marrow donors. All cohort members were sampled while nominally healthy, although unrecorded immune exposures were likely present. The donor tested CMV seropositive and was one of the 289 seropositive cohort members. A peripheral blood sample was provided by each donor, and peripheral blood mononuclear cells were used for TCR beta sequencing. The Qiagen DNeasy Blood Extraction Kit was used to extract genomic DNA from the blood cell samples. The sample comes from a study of cytomegalovirus exposure and HLA in healthy donors (TCRdb year 2017). The study in broad terms: In an earlier analysis of 587 of the donors, 276 Gb of sequence data and 120 million or so unique TCR beta sequences from roughly 190 million T cells were reported. Along with the approximately 700-subject first cohort, a separate validation cohort of over a hundred different subjects was used. An earlier analysis of 587 of the donors used high-throughput TCR beta sequencing to judge whether each TCR beta V gene segment behaved as functional or pseudogenic. Across around 400 genotyped donors of the cohort, an average of about 220,000 unique TCR beta nucleotide sequences per donor were sequenced, and 15% to 20% of those sequences were non-productive. The number of donors typed differed by locus, with roughly 629-640 for A, B, C, DRB1 and DQB1, roughly 520 for DQA1, about 610 for DPA1, and some 450 for DPB1. All discovery cohort repertoires had been generated using a single sequencing platform. In a later analysis, previously published TCR beta repertoires from 666 donors were re-analyzed and high-resolution HLA genotyping was added so that TCR occurrence patterns could be studied. In a later genetic analysis, genome-wide SNP genotypes for about three fifths of the 666 donors were used, and that subset was treated as a discovery cohort. To predict cytomegalovirus infection status, the study combined high-throughput TCR immunosequencing, statistical association of individual TCRs with disease status, and machine learning. The aim of the study was to test whether cataloging public T cell receptors could identify signatures of past pathogen exposure. In the later analysis, no new phenotypic data were used to find candidate immune exposures; instead, reliance was placed on TCR beta sequences and their occurrence across donors. Of the roughly 400 genotyped donors, 70% to 90% were placed in the genetic ancestry cluster associated with self-reported Caucasian donors. HLA typing included class I and class II loci at four-digit resolution. The T cell repertoires of 666 subjects were profiled by immunosequencing and related to cytomegalovirus serostatus. Alongside the repertoire data, information on donor age, sex, ethnicity and CMV serostatus was compiled. Because of strong linkage in the cohort, 5 or 6 DR-DQ haplotypes were treated as single units for association and clustering. Roughly 300 gigabases of sequencing data and roughly 81 million unique TCR sequences made up an early release that covered nearly 650 HLA-typed donors.

The germline V gene encodes CDR1 MNHEY and CDR2 SVGAGI. The CDR3 has 15 amino acids, counting the end cysteine and phenylalanine. Only CDR3 DNA is held: 45 bases, read in frame from base 1. At the junction V is shortened by 3 bases and J by 2 bases; bases outside the gene matches: 4. Study-wide findings and limitations: A later analysis reported that several top co-occurrence clusters appeared linked to parvovirus B19, influenza, CMV and Epstein-Barr virus. In a later analysis, most CMV-associated TCR beta chains were found to appear HLA-restricted, with HLA associations seemingly driven largely by CMV exposure. V-gene and J-gene trimming of TCR beta chains was associated with a missense DCLRE1C variant in a later genetic analysis, and the association was replicated in an independent cohort. The cohort was sequenced for TCR beta chains only, and without alpha or paired-chain data the features that could be detected were limited. The authors suggested that the approach could potentially be extended to other disease states and immunological phenotypes. The classifier was reported to diagnose cytomegalovirus status with high specificity and sensitivity in both the original and validation cohorts. Most TCR sequences were observed very rarely across donors, whereas some public TCRs were present in many individuals. Some IMGT-functional V segments, including TRBV6-2 and TRBV6-3, could not be distinguished by the 87-base-pair reads and were therefore excluded. At a false discovery rate of 0.05, a later analysis linked around 15,000 TCR beta sequences to specific HLA alleles. Sequencing depth was assumed to be roughly uniform across donors in the presence/absence analyses, though that assumption may not hold. In an earlier analysis of approximately 590 of the donors, most TCR beta V segments were observed in productive rearrangements about 87% or about 30% of the time, broadly matching IMGT annotations. In a later analysis, the rate of TCR association differed among HLA loci, with DRB1 alleles having the most associated TCRs and HLA-C alleles having the fewest. Over 15 rarely observed V segments, including chromosome 9 orphons, were excluded from the earlier analysis of approximately 600 of the donors because counts were too low. A few of the identified cytomegalovirus-associated TCR beta chains were confirmed in vitro to be specific for cytomegalovirus antigens. According to a later genetic analysis, donors in an Asian-associated ancestry cluster had fewer N-insertions in productive TCRs than the approximately 630-donor mean. In a later analysis, HLA-associated TCR beta chains showed more clonal expansion and lower generation probabilities than non-associated chains that were equally common. HLA typing was unavailable for some donors at each locus, so association tests used only the typed subset. A further reported finding was that TCR beta sequences accurately predicted the HLA-A and HLA-B alleles for most subjects in the first cohort. A cluster of highly shared sequence variants was judged likely to represent a technical artifact of the sequencing pipeline. Assigning TCR associations to individual alleles was difficult when HLA alleles, especially DR and DQ, strongly co-occurred. A total of roughly 160 TCR beta chains were listed by the study as associated with cytomegalovirus. Correlated functional status among segregating V segments might reflect linkage disequilibrium, but an unknown experimental factor could not be ruled out. Immune exposure information for the cohort was limited to CMV serostatus.

Library preparation was by the immunoSEQ multiplex PCR assay. The multiplex PCR relied on a mix of 60 forward primers for TCR Vbeta segments and 13 reverse primers for TCR Jbeta segments. A multiplex PCR assay on genomic DNA amplified the CDR3 region of rearranged TCR beta genes. Amplified TCR beta libraries were sequenced as 87-base-pair reads on the Illumina HiSeq System. In the authors' own workflow: A later analysis counted 75 million to 100 million unique TCR beta chains across the roughly 700 repertoires, and some 11 million of these chains were shared by at least two donors. To remove PCR and sequencing errors, raw reads were error-corrected and collapsed into unique sequences using a nearest-neighbor algorithm that merged closely related sequences. Alignment of CDR3 sequences to IMGT reference sequences was used to assign V, D and J gene segments. For a sequence to be retained, a match of at least six nucleotides was required to both a V gene segment and a J gene segment. A rearrangement was called productive if the CDR3 had no stop codons and remained in frame with V and J, and every other rearrangement was called non-productive. Following IMGT convention, CDR3 was defined as the stretch from the second conserved V-encoded cysteine to the conserved J-encoded phenylalanine. Sequences without an unambiguous match to a single V gene segment were excluded from the earlier analysis of about 600 of the donors. An earlier analysis of several hundred of the donors called V segments functional above 56.7% productive rearrangements and segregating when the between-donor standard deviation exceeded 5%. A statistical classification framework was built for diagnosing cytomegalovirus status from the catalog of TCR beta chain sequences. A later analysis assigned V and J genes by comparing TCR nucleotide sequences with IMGT/GENE-DB human TR gene sequences. Using the TCRdist pipeline, a later analysis assigned CDR3 sequences along with most-parsimonious VDJ recombination scenarios. In a later analysis, every TCR beta chain was defined by the combination of its CDR3 amino acid sequence and its V-gene family, and reads without a unique V-gene family were dropped. As a way to deal with suspected cross-contamination and a sequencing artifact, a later analysis dropped 450 to 700 nucleotide sequences that were highly shared and had low generation probability. For each public chain, a later analysis derived a clonal expansion index from normalized ranks of inferred template counts within each repertoire. In a later analysis, generation probabilities were computed using a VDJ recombination model fitted to out-of-frame rearrangements, and the results were checked against IGoR. In a later analysis, hypergeometric tests were used to score TCR-TCR, TCR-HLA and TCR-CMV co-occurrence, with a repertoire-size bias correction applied to TCR pairs. To estimate false discovery rates, a later analysis permuted the HLA or CMV assignments 20 times. In a later analysis, co-occurring TCRs were grouped using DBSCAN, with TCRdist sequence similarity added in when clustering inside HLA-allele-positive subsets. Repertoires with fewer than 30,000 or more than 120,000 public chains, plus five repertoires with anomalous nucleotide sharing, were excluded from co-occurrence clustering. The immuneACCESS repertoire file appears here via TCRdb, limited to in-frame rearrangements. These files lack a portion of the clones; in checked studies, under half of the deficit traces to unresolved V genes, and the cause of the others is not known. Clonal size and the V and J genes are those of that table, whereas D and trimming came from the DNA. Counted in this sample were roughly 120,000 clones; roughly 71% of them appeared once. About 5.7% of the sample goes to the ten largest clones.

The specimen was PBMCs. The V gene is TRBV6-5 and the J gene is TRBJ1-2; a stretch of 9 junction bases matches TRBD1. This TCR was recovered from an older woman in good health and CMV-seropositive. In nucleotide form, the sequence is TGTGCCAGCAGTTATTCCGGGACAGGGAACTATGGCTACACCTTC. It encodes CASSYSGTGNYGYTF.